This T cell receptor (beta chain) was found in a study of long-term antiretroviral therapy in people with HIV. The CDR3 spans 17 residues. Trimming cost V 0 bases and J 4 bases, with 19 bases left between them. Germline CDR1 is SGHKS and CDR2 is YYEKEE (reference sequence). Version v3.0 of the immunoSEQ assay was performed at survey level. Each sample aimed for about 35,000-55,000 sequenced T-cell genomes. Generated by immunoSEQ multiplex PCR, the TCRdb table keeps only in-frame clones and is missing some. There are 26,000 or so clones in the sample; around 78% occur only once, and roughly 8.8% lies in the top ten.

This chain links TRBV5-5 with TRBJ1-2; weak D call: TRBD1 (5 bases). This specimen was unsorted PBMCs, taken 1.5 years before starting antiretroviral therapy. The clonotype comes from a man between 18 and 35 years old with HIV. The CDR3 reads CASSLDLGAGARYGYTF. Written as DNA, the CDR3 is TGTGCCAGCAGCTTGGACCTCGGGGCTGGCGCCCGCTATGGCTACACCTTC.